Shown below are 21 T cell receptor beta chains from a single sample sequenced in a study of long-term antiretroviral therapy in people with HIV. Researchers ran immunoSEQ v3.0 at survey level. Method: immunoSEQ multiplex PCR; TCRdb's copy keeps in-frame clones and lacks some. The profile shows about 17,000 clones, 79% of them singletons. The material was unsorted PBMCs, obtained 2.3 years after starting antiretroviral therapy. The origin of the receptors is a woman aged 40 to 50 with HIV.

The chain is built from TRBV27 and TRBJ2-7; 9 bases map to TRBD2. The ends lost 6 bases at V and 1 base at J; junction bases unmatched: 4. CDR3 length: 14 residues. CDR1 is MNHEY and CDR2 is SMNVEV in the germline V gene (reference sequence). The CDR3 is CASSKAGGSYEQYF. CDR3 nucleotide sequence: TGTGCCAGCAGCAAAGCGGGAGGATCCTACGAGCAGTACTTC.

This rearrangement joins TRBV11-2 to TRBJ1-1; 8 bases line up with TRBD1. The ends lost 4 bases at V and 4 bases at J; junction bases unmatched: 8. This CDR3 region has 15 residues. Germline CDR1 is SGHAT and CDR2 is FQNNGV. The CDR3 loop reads CASSSRTGSLTEAFF. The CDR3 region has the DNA TGTGCCAGCAGCTCAAGGACAGGGTCCCTCACTGAAGCTTTCTTT.

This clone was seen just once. CDR3 amino acids: CASSLTGGNEQFF. The CDR3 coding sequence is TGTGCCAGCAGCCTTACAGGGGGCAATGAGCAGTTCTTC. V usage is TRBV5-6 and J usage is TRBJ2-1; 8 nucleotides match TRBD1. The CDR3 sequence is 13 residues long. CDR1 is SGHDT, CDR2 YYEEEE, per germline. With V trimmed by 4 bases and J by 6 bases, 3 bases remained unmatched.

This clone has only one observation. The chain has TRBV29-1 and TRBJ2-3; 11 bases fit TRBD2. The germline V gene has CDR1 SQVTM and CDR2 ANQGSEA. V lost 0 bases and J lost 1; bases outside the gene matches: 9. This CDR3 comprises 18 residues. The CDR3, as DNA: TGCAGCGTTGAAGAAGCTAGCGGGGGGTATTACGGCACAGATACGCAGTATTTT. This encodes CSVEEASGGYYGTDTQYF.

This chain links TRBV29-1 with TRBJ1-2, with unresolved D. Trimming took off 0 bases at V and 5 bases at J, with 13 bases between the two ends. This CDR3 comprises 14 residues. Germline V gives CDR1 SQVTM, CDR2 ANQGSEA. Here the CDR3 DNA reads TGCAGCGTTGAAGATGAGGAAGGTCTTTATGGCTACACCTTC. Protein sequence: CSVEDEEGLYGYTF.

CDR3 amino acids: CASSDAGAGSEQFF. CDR3 sequence (DNA): TGTGCCAGCAGTGACGCTGGAGCGGGAAGTGAGCAGTTCTTC. The chain links TRBV6-1 to TRBJ2-1; the match to TRBD2 covers 7 bases. Trimming cost V 3 bases and J 9 bases; bases outside gene matches: 8. CDR3 length equals 14 residues. The V gene's germline CDR1 is MNHNS and CDR2 SASEGT.

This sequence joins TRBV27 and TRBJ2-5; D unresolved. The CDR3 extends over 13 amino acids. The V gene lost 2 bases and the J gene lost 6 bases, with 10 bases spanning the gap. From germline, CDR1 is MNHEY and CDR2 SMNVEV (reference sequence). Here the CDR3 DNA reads TGTGCCAGCAGTTTAACGGCTTACCAGACCCAGTACTTC. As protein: CASSLTAYQTQYF.

CDR3 nucleotides: TGCAGCGTTGCCGGCGGAGAGACCCAGTACTTC. Translated, it gives CSVAGGETQYF. This chain connects TRBV29-1 to TRBJ2-5; D uncertain. The CDR3 is 11 residues long. Germline V lookup: CDR1 SQVTM, CDR2 ANQGSEA. Trimming stripped 4 bases from V and 4 bases from J, with 7 bases between. Based on the CDR3 plus reference TRBV29-1 and TRBJ2-5, the full variable domain is SAVISQKPSRDICQRGTSLTIQCQVDSQVTMMFWYRQQPGQSLTLIATANQGSEATYESGFVIDKFPISRPNLTFSTLTVSNMSPEDSSIYLCSVAGGETQYFGPGTRLLVL.

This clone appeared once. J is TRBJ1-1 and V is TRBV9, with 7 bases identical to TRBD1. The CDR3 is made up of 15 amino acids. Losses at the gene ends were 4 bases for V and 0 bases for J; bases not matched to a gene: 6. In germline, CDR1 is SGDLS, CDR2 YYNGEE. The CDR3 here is CASSKTQGMNTEAFF. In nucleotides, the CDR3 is TGTGCCAGCAGCAAAACACAGGGGATGAACACTGAAGCTTTCTTT. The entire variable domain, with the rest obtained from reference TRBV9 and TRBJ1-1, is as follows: DSGVTQTPKHLITATGQRVTLRCSPRSGDLSVYWYQQSLDQGLQFLIQYYNGEERAKGNILERFSAQQFPDLHSELNLSSLELGDSALYFCASSKTQGMNTEAFFGQGTRLTVV.

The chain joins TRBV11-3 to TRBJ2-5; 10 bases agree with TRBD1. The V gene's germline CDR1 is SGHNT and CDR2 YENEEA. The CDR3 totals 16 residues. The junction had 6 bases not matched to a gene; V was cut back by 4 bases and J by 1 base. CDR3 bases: TGTGCCAGCAGCTCAAGGACAGGGGGTCTCCAAGAGACCCAGTACTTC. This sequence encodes CASSSRTGGLQETQYF.

The CDR3 protein is CASSKVGLAGGSTDTQYF. The CDR3 DNA follows: TGTGCCAGCAGCAAAGTGGGACTGGCGGGGGGAAGCACAGATACGCAGTATTTT. The chain joins TRBV21-1 to TRBJ2-3; the table names TRBD2, a call not compared with the DNA. TRBV21-1 is designated a pseudogene. This CDR3 spans 18 amino acids.

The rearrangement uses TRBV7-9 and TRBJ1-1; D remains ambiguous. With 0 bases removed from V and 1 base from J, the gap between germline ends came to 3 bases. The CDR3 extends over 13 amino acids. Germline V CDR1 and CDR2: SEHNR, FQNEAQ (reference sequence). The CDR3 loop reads CASSLAENTEAFF. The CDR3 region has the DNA TGTGCCAGCAGCTTAGCGGAGAACACTGAAGCTTTCTTT.

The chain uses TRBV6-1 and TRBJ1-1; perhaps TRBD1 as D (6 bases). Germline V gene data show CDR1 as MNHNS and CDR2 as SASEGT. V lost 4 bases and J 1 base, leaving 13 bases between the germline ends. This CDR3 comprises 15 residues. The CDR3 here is CASSARQAGNTEAFF. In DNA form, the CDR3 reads TGTGCCAGCAGTGCCAGACAGGCGGGGAACACTGAAGCTTTCTTT.

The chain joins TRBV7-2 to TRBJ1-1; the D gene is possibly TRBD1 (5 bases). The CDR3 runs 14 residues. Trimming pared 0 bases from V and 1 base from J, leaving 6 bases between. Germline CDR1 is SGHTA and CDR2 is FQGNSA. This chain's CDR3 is CASSLAGGNTEAFF. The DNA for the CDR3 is TGTGCCAGCAGCTTAGCGGGGGGGAACACTGAAGCTTTCTTT.

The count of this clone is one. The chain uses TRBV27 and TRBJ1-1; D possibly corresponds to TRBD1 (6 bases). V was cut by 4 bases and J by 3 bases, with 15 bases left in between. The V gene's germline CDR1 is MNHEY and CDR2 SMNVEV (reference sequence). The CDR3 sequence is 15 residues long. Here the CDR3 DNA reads TGTGCCAGCAGTTCCTCTACAGGGTTGGACACTGAAGCTTTCTTT. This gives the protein CASSSSTGLDTEAFF.

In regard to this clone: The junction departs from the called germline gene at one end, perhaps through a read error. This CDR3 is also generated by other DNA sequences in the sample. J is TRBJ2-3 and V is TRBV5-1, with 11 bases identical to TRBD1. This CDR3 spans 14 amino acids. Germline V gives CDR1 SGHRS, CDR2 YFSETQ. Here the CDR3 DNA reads TGCGCCAGCAGCCGGACAGGGGGCACGGATACGCAGTATTTT. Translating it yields CASSRTGGTDTQYF.

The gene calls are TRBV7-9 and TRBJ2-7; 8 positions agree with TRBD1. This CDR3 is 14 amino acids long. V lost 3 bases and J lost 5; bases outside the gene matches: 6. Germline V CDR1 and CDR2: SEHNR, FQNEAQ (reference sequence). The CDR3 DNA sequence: TGTGCCAGCAGCTTGCCAGGGGGCTACCACGAGCAGTACTTC. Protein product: CASSLPGGYHEQYF.

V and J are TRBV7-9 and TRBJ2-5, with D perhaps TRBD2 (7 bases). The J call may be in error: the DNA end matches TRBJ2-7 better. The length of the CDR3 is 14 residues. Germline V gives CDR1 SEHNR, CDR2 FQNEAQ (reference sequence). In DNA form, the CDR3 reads TGTGCCAGCAGCTTACGGGGGGCCGGTAGCGAGCAGTACTTC. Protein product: CASSLRGAGSEQYF.

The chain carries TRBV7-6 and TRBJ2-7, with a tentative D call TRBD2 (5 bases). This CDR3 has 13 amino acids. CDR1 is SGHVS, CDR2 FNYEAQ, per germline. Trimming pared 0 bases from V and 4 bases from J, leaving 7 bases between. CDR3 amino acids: CASSLAPGYEQYF. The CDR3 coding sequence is TGTGCCAGCAGCTTAGCGCCGGGGTACGAGCAGTACTTC.

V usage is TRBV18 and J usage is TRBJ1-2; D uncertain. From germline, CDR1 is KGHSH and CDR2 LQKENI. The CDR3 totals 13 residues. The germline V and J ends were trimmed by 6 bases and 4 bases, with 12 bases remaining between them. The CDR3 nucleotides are TGTGCCAGCTCGCCTGACACGCCCTATGGCTACACCTTC. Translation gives CASSPDTPYGYTF.

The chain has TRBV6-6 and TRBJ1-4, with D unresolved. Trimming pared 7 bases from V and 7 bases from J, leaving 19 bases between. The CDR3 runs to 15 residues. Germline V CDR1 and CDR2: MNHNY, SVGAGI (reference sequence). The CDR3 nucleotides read TGTGCCAGCATCTCAGACACCGCTACTGGTGAAAAACTGTTTTTT. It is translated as CASISDTATGEKLFF.